Listed here are 25 T cell receptor beta chains from one sample, sequenced in a study of technical replicates of blood from a few donors. Assay used: immunoSEQ multiplex PCR; TCRdb lists only in-frame clones, some missing. The top ten clones hold 0.26% of a sample with tens of thousands of clones, 90% to 95% of them seen once. Sequenced input: T cells isolated from PBMCs. The source of these receptors is a human donor in good health.

This clone was seen only once. The V gene is TRBV28, the J gene TRBJ2-1; TRBD2 matches at 8 bases. The CDR3 is made up of 15 amino acids. J lost 5 bases, V lost 7 bases, and 10 bases had no gene match. Germline loops: CDR1 MDHEN, CDR2 SYDVKM. DNA of the CDR3: TGTGCCAGCACCGTCCCGGGACTAGGGAACAATGAGCAGTTCTTC. Its translation: CASTVPGLGNNEQFF.

The chain joins TRBV5-4 to TRBJ2-7; tentatively, D is TRBD2 (5 bases). There are 14 residues in the CDR3. Per germline, CDR1 SGHNT and CDR2 YYREEE (reference sequence). Between the trimmed V and J ends, which lost 2 bases and 0 bases, there was a span of 9 bases. CDR3 amino acids: CASSFGESSYEQYF. The CDR3 nucleotides read TGTGCCAGCAGCTTTGGGGAGAGCTCCTACGAGCAGTACTTC.

This clone was counted once. The rearrangement joins TRBV2 to TRBJ1-5, with 9 bases that match TRBD1. V gave up 6 bases and J gave up 5 bases; unmatched junction bases: 5. This CDR3 spans 14 amino acids. The germline CDR1 and CDR2 sequences are SNHLY and FYNNEI. The CDR3, as DNA: TGTGCCAGCAGCTGGGACAGGGTTGATCAGCCCCAGCATTTT. This gives the protein CASSWDRVDQPQHF.

This clone appeared once. The gene calls are TRBV18 and TRBJ2-7; 8 nucleotides align to TRBD1. This CDR3 is built from 16 residues. After removal of 2 bases from V and 3 bases from J, the junction contained 9 bases not matched to a gene. The germline gives CDR1 KGHSH, CDR2 LQKENI. In nucleotides, the CDR3 is TGTGCCAGCTCACCATCTAGAGGGACAGGTAACTACGAGCAGTACTTC. It codes for CASSPSRGTGNYEQYF.

The V gene is TRBV11-3, the J gene TRBJ1-1, with D uncertain. This CDR3 comprises 13 residues. Germline V gene lookup returns CDR1 SGHNT and CDR2 YENEEA. V was trimmed by 2 bases and J by 5 bases, leaving 9 bases between them. CDR3 coding DNA: TGTGCCAGCAGCTTATTACGGGATACTGAAGCTTTCTTT. Translated: CASSLLRDTEAFF.

This chain connects TRBV14 to TRBJ2-1; no reliable D call. The CDR3 sequence is 13 residues long. CDR1 SGHDN and CDR2 FVKESK come from the germline V gene. V gave up 0 bases and J gave up 5 bases, with 5 bases separating them. Here the CDR3 DNA reads TGTGCCAGCAGCCAAGAGTTAGACAATGAGCAGTTCTTC. Its protein is CASSQELDNEQFF. Full variable domain (remainder filled in from reference TRBV14 and TRBJ2-1): EAGVTQFPSHSVIEKGQTVTLRCDPISGHDNLYWYRRVMGKEIKFLLHFVKESKQDESGMPNNRFLAERTGGTYSTLKVQPAELEDSGVYFCASSQELDNEQFFGPGTRLTVL.

The J gene is TRBJ1-5, the V gene TRBV6-5, with TRBD1 identical over 7 bases. Germline trimming cut 6 bases from V and 4 bases from J; bases unmatched to any gene: 6. CDR1 and CDR2 (germline): MNHEY, SVGAGI. The CDR3 consists of 14 residues. The CDR3 DNA reads TGTGCCAGCAGCACGGACAGGCGTAATCAGCCCCAGCATTTT. It specifies CASSTDRRNQPQHF.

CDR3 nucleotide sequence: TGTGCCAGCAGCTTTAGAGGCGAAAAACTGTTTTTT. Its translation is CASSFRGEKLFF. The V and J genes are TRBV7-9 and TRBJ1-4; D not resolved. CDR3 length equals 12 residues. CDR1 and CDR2 (germline): SEHNR, FQNEAQ (reference sequence). Trimming removed 3 bases from V and 8 bases from J, with 7 bases in between.

CDR3 sequence reads: CASSSTGNTEAFF. The CDR3 DNA is TGTGCCAGCAGCTCGACAGGGAACACTGAAGCTTTCTTT. V gene TRBV5-6 combines with J gene TRBJ1-1; possible D gene TRBD1, 6 bases. CDR3 length: 13 amino acids. Germline V gene sequence: CDR1 SGHDT, CDR2 YYEEEE. The V end lost 3 bases, the J end lost 1 base, and 7 bases lay between the germline ends.

This clone was counted between two and nine times. The genes are TRBV29-1 and TRBJ1-1; TRBD1 is a possible D gene (5 bases). Germline lookup yields CDR1 SQVTM and CDR2 ANQGSEA. Trimming stripped 3 bases from V and 4 bases from J, with 12 bases between. This CDR3 has 13 residues. CDR3 in amino acids: CSVDGGESTEAFF. Written as DNA, the CDR3 is TGCAGCGTTGACGGGGGGGAGAGCACTGAAGCTTTCTTT.

The CDR3 DNA sequence: TGTGCCAGCAGCTTCGGGACAGGGCCCGAGCAGTACTTC. Encoded protein: CASSFGTGPEQYF. The J gene is TRBJ2-7, the V gene TRBV5-5, with 9 bases aligning to TRBD1. V gave up 2 bases and J gave up 6 bases; unmatched junction bases: 3. The CDR3 totals 13 residues. Germline V lookup: CDR1 SGHKS, CDR2 YYEKEE (reference sequence).

The chain links TRBV6-5 to TRBJ1-2, with D unresolved. Trimming took 6 bases from V and 5 from J, leaving 16 bases between them. The germline CDR1 and CDR2 sequences are MNHEY and SVGAGI. The CDR3 extends over 14 amino acids. CDR3 sequence reads: CASSRGSSLYGYTF. The CDR3 nucleotides are TGTGCCAGCAGCCGAGGCTCCTCCCTGTATGGCTACACCTTC.

The chain links TRBV6-5 to TRBJ1-2; D gene uncertain. Trimming removed 2 bases from V and 1 base from J, with 14 bases in between. This CDR3 has 16 residues. Germline V lookup: CDR1 MNHEY, CDR2 SVGAGI. In DNA form, the CDR3 reads TGTGCCAGCAGTTACCTGGCAGGCTTGTTTAACTATGGCTACACCTTC. Encoded protein: CASSYLAGLFNYGYTF.

CDR3 in DNA: TGTGCCAGCAGTTTATACGCCTTTGGGACAGCAAGCACCGGGGAGCTGTTTTTT. This sequence encodes CASSLYAFGTASTGELFF. The rearrangement uses TRBV28 and TRBJ2-2; 7 nucleotides match TRBD1. The CDR3 runs to 18 residues. V shed 1 base, J shed 4 bases, and the junction held 12 bases outside the gene matches. The germline gives CDR1 MDHEN, CDR2 SYDVKM.

V and J are TRBV19 and TRBJ1-6; 12 nucleotides line up with TRBD1. Per the germline V gene, CDR1 is LNHDA and CDR2 is SQIVND (reference sequence). The ends lost 9 bases at V and 9 bases at J; junction bases unmatched: 9. The CDR3 totals 15 residues. The CDR3, as DNA: TGTGCCAGCTTACCCGGGACAGGGGGCGCTTCACCCCTCCACTTT. It specifies CASLPGTGGASPLHF.

The rearrangement uses TRBV30 and TRBJ2-2, with a tentative D call TRBD1 (5 bases). Germline V gene sequence: CDR1 GTSNPN, CDR2 SVGIG (reference sequence). The CDR3 is made up of 13 amino acids. CDR3 in amino acids: CAQQGSYTGELFF. In DNA, the CDR3 is TGTGCACAGCAGGGTAGTTACACCGGGGAGCTGTTTTTT.

The V gene is TRBV5-1, the J gene TRBJ2-7; 8 bases are a match to TRBD1. Germline CDR1 is SGHRS and CDR2 is YFSETQ. J gave up 4 bases and V 0 bases, and 6 bases lay outside the gene matches. The CDR3 is made up of 15 amino acids. The CDR3 bases are TGCGCCAGCAGCTTGGGACAGGGGCGTACGTACGAGCAGTACTTC. Its protein product is CASSLGQGRTYEQYF. Supplemented by reference TRBV5-1 and TRBJ2-7, the full variable domain reads KAGVTQTPRYLIKTRGQQVTLSCSPISGHRSVSWYQQTPGQGLQFLFEYFSETQRNKGNFPGRFSGRQFSNSRSEMNVSTLELGDSALYLCASSLGQGRTYEQYFGPGTRLTVT.

The sample holds one count of this clone. J is TRBJ2-7 and V is TRBV5-1, with D perhaps matching TRBD1 (5 bases). The CDR3 is 14 residues long. V was shortened by 1 base and J by 2 bases, with 10 bases between the two germline ends. Germline V gene sequence: CDR1 SGHRS, CDR2 YFSETQ. The CDR3 region is CASSLTGPPYEQYF. The CDR3 region has the DNA TGCGCCAGCAGCTTGACAGGTCCTCCCTACGAGCAGTACTTC.

The chain couples TRBV27 to TRBJ2-1; a possible D gene is TRBD1 (6 bases). The CDR3 extends over 14 amino acids. Germline V CDR1 and CDR2: MNHEY, SMNVEV (reference sequence). Trimming pared 7 bases from V and 0 bases from J, leaving 10 bases between. The CDR3 spells CASIAGDSYNEQFF. The CDR3 DNA follows: TGTGCCAGCATTGCAGGGGACTCCTACAATGAGCAGTTCTTC.

The V gene is TRBV2, the J gene TRBJ1-5, with 8 bases lining up with TRBD1. The length of the CDR3 is 18 residues. V gave up 5 bases and J gave up 0 bases; unmatched junction bases: 12. Germline V gene lookup returns CDR1 SNHLY and CDR2 FYNNEI. CDR3 sequence: CASSYGQGYLYSNQPQHF. In nucleotides, the CDR3 is TGTGCCAGCAGTTATGGACAGGGCTACCTTTATAGCAATCAGCCCCAGCATTTT.

J is TRBJ2-3 and V is TRBV13; TRBD2 matches 9 bases. The germline V gene encodes CDR1 PRHDT and CDR2 FYEKMQ (reference sequence). The CDR3 contains 15 residues. The V and J ends lost 5 bases and 7 bases, in that order; junction bases with no gene match: 10. The CDR3 protein is CASSRERGATNTQYF. The CDR3 bases are TGTGCCAGCAGCCGCGAGCGGGGGGCCACCAATACGCAGTATTTT.

The chain couples TRBV7-6 to TRBJ1-1, with a possible D match to TRBD1 (5 bases). The germline V gene encodes CDR1 SGHVS and CDR2 FNYEAQ. Between the trimmed V and J ends, which lost 1 base and 3 bases, there was a span of 12 bases. CDR3 length equals 15 residues. CDR3 amino acids: CASSLEGGDYTEAFF. The CDR3 nucleotides are TGTGCCAGCAGCTTAGAGGGCGGGGACTACACTGAAGCTTTCTTT.

The CDR3 coding sequence is TGCGCCAGCAGCTTGAGGCAGAGGGATGGCTACACCTTC. Its protein product is CASSLRQRDGYTF. The chain combines TRBV5-1 with TRBJ1-2, with D hard to call. The V end lost 1 base, the J end lost 6 bases, and 10 bases lay between the germline ends. The CDR3 is 13 residues long. The germline V gene encodes CDR1 SGHRS and CDR2 YFSETQ.

The V call is TRBV19, the J call TRBJ1-5; perhaps TRBD1 as D (5 bases). The V and J ends lost 5 bases and 7 bases respectively, with 18 bases between them. CDR1 and CDR2 from the germline V gene are LNHDA and SQIVND (reference sequence). The length of the CDR3 is 15 residues. The CDR3 here is CASSGSRVGRQPQHF. DNA of the CDR3: TGTGCCAGTAGTGGATCCAGGGTAGGGAGGCAGCCCCAGCATTTT.

This clone occurred once. The chain carries TRBV20-1 and TRBJ2-3; D is perhaps TRBD2 (5 bases). The V and J ends lost 5 bases and 6 bases respectively, with 9 bases between them. Germline-derived CDR1 and CDR2 are DFQATT and SNEGSKA (reference sequence). The CDR3 consists of 11 residues. CDR3 amino acids: CSAATRDTQYF. The CDR3, as DNA: TGCAGTGCTGCCACTAGGGATACGCAGTATTTT.